Sequencing of this T cell receptor (beta chain) was carried out in a study of cytomegalovirus exposure and HLA in healthy donors (TCRdb year 2017). Context from the whole study: According to an earlier analysis of around 600 of the donors, 200 million or so T cells yielded 117 million unique TCR beta sequences and 276 Gb of sequence data. The number of donors typed differed by locus, with about 629-640 for A, B, C, DRB1 and DQB1, about 500 for DQA1, nearly 610 for DPA1, and some 470 for DPB1. Several DR-DQ haplotypes were handled as single units for association and clustering because linkage in the cohort was strong. A separate validation cohort of 100 to 150 different subjects was used in addition to the roughly 670-subject first cohort. Using immunosequencing, the study profiled T cell repertoires from about 620 subjects and related those repertoires to cytomegalovirus serostatus. Both class I and class II loci were covered by HLA typing, at four-digit resolution. To predict cytomegalovirus infection status, the study brought together high-throughput TCR immunosequencing, statistical association of individual TCRs with disease status, and machine learning. Alongside the repertoire data, information on donor age, sex, ethnicity and CMV serostatus was compiled. An earlier analysis of approximately 640 of the donors applied high-throughput TCR beta sequencing to assess whether each TCR beta V gene segment acted as functional or pseudogenic. In the later analysis, no new phenotypic data were used to find candidate immune exposures; instead, reliance was placed on TCR beta sequences and their occurrence across donors. A later genetic analysis used genome-wide SNP genotypes for about 60% of the roughly 670 donors, treating that subset as a discovery cohort. All discovery cohort repertoires had been generated on a single sequencing platform. Across under 500 genotyped donors of the cohort, an average of roughly 250,000 unique TCR beta nucleotide sequences per donor were sequenced, and around 19% of those sequences were non-productive. Of the roughly 400 genotyped donors, about 80% fell in the genetic ancestry cluster associated with self-reported Caucasian donors. To study patterns of TCR occurrence, a later analysis re-analyzed previously published TCR beta repertoires from 700 or so donors and added high-resolution HLA genotyping. Approximately 300 gigabases of sequencing data and 78 million or so unique TCR sequences were included in an early release covering under 650 HLA-typed donors. The study aimed to test whether signatures of past pathogen exposure could be identified by cataloging public T cell receptors. Broad study findings and their caveats: In vitro tests confirmed that a few of the cytomegalovirus-associated TCR beta chains recognize cytomegalovirus antigens. In a later genetic analysis, a missense DCLRE1C variant was associated with V-gene and J-gene trimming of TCR beta chains, and the association was replicated in an independent cohort. A later analysis found that HLA-associated TCR beta chains were more clonally expanded and had lower generation probabilities than equally common non-associated chains. A later analysis associated about 17,000 TCR beta sequences with specific HLA alleles at a false discovery rate of 0.05. According to a later analysis, TCR association rates differed among HLA loci, with DRB1 alleles showing the most associated TCRs and HLA-C alleles showing the fewest. In the study, some 160 TCR beta chains were listed as associated with cytomegalovirus. In a later analysis, several top co-occurrence clusters were reported to appear linked to parvovirus B19, influenza, CMV and Epstein-Barr virus. A group of highly shared sequence variants was considered likely to be a technical artifact of the sequencing pipeline. When HLA alleles, especially DR and DQ, strongly co-occurred, attributing TCR associations to individual alleles was difficult. Only TCR beta chains were sequenced in this cohort, and the absence of alpha or paired-chain data limited detectable features. While some public TCRs were present in many individuals, most TCR sequences turned up only very rarely across donors. Some IMGT-functional V segments, including TRBV6-2 and TRBV6-3, could not be told apart with the 87-base-pair reads, so those segments were excluded. A later analysis found that most CMV-associated TCR beta chains appeared HLA-restricted, with HLA associations seemingly driven largely by CMV exposure. A later genetic analysis reported fewer N-insertions in productive TCRs among donors in an Asian-associated ancestry cluster than the roughly 620-donor mean. Correlated functional status among segregating V segments might reflect linkage disequilibrium, but an unknown experimental factor could not be ruled out. In an earlier analysis of around 600 of the donors, most TCR beta V segments were observed in productive rearrangements about 87% or about 30% of the time, broadly matching IMGT annotations. The authors suggested that the approach could potentially be extended to other disease states and immunological phenotypes. HLA typing was unavailable for some donors at each locus, so association tests used only the typed subset. CMV serostatus was the only immune exposure information available for the cohort. A further reported finding was that TCR beta sequences accurately predicted the HLA-A and HLA-B alleles for most subjects in the first cohort. The presence/absence analyses assumed that sequencing depth was roughly uniform across donors, and that assumption may not be true. The classifier was reported to diagnose cytomegalovirus status with high specificity and sensitivity in both the original cohort and the validation cohort. Because counts were too low, some 16 rarely observed V segments, including chromosome 9 orphons, were excluded from the earlier analysis of several hundred of the donors.

Receptors were amplified or captured by the immunoSEQ multiplex PCR assay. The multiplex PCR relied on a mix of 60 forward primers for TCR Vbeta segments and 13 reverse primers for TCR Jbeta segments. The CDR3 region of rearranged TCR beta genes was amplified from genomic DNA by a multiplex PCR assay. Amplified TCR beta libraries were sequenced as 87-base-pair reads on the Illumina HiSeq System. Per the original workflow: A later analysis counted tens of millions of unique TCR beta chains across the 666 repertoires, and roughly 11 million of these chains were shared by at least two donors. A nearest-neighbor algorithm error-corrected the raw reads and collapsed the reads into unique sequences, merging closely related sequences to remove PCR and sequencing errors. To assign V, D and J gene segments, CDR3 sequences were aligned to IMGT reference sequences. For a sequence to be retained, a match of at least six nucleotides was required to both a V gene segment and a J gene segment. A rearrangement was called productive if the CDR3 had no stop codons and remained in frame with V and J, and every other rearrangement was called non-productive. Following IMGT convention, CDR3 was defined as the stretch from the second conserved V-encoded cysteine up to the conserved J-encoded phenylalanine. Sequences without an unambiguous match to a single V gene segment were excluded from the earlier analysis of approximately 600 of the donors. An earlier analysis of approximately 590 of the donors called V segments functional above 56.7% productive rearrangements and segregating when the between-donor standard deviation exceeded 5%. To diagnose cytomegalovirus status from the catalog of TCR beta chain sequences, a statistical classification framework was built. A later analysis assigned V and J genes by comparing TCR nucleotide sequences with IMGT/GENE-DB human TR gene sequences. Using the TCRdist pipeline, a later analysis assigned CDR3 sequences along with most-parsimonious VDJ recombination scenarios. In a later analysis, every TCR beta chain was defined by the combination of its CDR3 amino acid sequence and its V-gene family, and reads without a unique V-gene family were dropped. As a way to deal with suspected cross-contamination and a sequencing artifact, a later analysis dropped roughly 600 nucleotide sequences that were highly shared and had low generation probability. In a later analysis, a clonal expansion index for each public chain was calculated from normalized within-repertoire ranks of inferred template counts. In a later analysis, generation probabilities were computed using a VDJ recombination model fitted to out-of-frame rearrangements, and the results were checked against IGoR. In a later analysis, hypergeometric tests were used to score TCR-TCR, TCR-HLA and TCR-CMV co-occurrence, with a repertoire-size bias correction applied to TCR pairs. In a later analysis, false discovery rates were estimated by permuting HLA or CMV assignments 20 times. In a later analysis, co-occurring TCRs were grouped using DBSCAN, and TCRdist sequence similarity was added for clustering within HLA-allele-positive subsets. Repertoires with fewer than 30,000 or more than 120,000 public chains were left out of co-occurrence clustering, as were five repertoires with anomalous nucleotide sharing. The source is immuneACCESS, and TCRdb retained only in-frame sequences with V and J called. Part of the clones is not carried over; for the studies checked, unresolved V genes explain less than half of this, and the remainder is unexplained. Clone size and the V and J calls come from that table; the DNA yielded D and trimming. Here the sample has 55,000 to 70,000 clones; roughly 68% occur a single time. The ten largest clones represent roughly 3% of the sample.

The cohort comprised around 700 healthy bone marrow donors. At the time of sampling, every cohort member was nominally healthy, though immune exposures that went unrecorded were likely present. The donor was CMV seronegative and belonged to the group of 380 or so seronegative cohort members. Every donor gave a peripheral blood sample, and the peripheral blood mononuclear cells from that sample were used for TCR beta sequencing. Genomic DNA was extracted from the blood cell samples with the Qiagen DNeasy Blood Extraction Kit. Including cysteine and phenylalanine, the CDR3 has 16 amino acids. The entry retains the CDR3 DNA only, 48 bases that are in frame from base 1. From the germline V gene, CDR1 is MDHEN and CDR2 is SYDVKM. The junction carries 20 bases between V and J, which are trimmed by 7 bases and 3 bases respectively. In regard to this clone: The antigen this receptor binds is unknown. One base away there is no much larger clone; base qualities are not given.

The receptor was derived from a woman aged 50 to 60 in good health and CMV-seronegative. The sample comprised PBMCs. The chain was built from TRBV28 and TRBJ2-3; the D gene is possibly TRBD2, with 6 bases matching. The DNA is TGTGCCAGCACCTTGCTGGTCGGCGGGACGACAGATACGCAGTATTTT. Translated, this is CASTLLVGGTTDTQYF. With the rest looked up from the reference TRBV28 and TRBJ2-3 genes rather than sequenced, the full variable domain is DVKVTQSSRYLVKRTGEKVFLECVQDMDHENMFWYRQDPGLGLRLIYFSYDVKMKEKGDIPEGYSVSREKKERFSLILESASTNQTSMYLCASTLLVGGTTDTQYFGPGTRLTVL.